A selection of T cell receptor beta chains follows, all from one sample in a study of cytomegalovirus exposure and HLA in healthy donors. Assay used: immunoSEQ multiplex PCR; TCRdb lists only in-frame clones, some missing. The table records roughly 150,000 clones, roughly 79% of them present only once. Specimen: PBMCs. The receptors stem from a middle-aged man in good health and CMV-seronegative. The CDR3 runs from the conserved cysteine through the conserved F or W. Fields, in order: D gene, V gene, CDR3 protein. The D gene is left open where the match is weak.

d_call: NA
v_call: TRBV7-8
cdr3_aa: CASSLDGLNSPLHF

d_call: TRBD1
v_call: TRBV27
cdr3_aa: CASSLSHRGDEQFF

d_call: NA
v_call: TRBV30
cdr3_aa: CAWSAGLQETQYF

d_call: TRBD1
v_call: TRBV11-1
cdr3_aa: CASSPGTGGVGTEAFF

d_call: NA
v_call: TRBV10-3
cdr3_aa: CAVAGTSGAEAFF

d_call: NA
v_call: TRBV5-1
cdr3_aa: CASSLAGEDTQYF

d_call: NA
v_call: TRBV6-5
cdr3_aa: CASSLKQVSYNEQFF

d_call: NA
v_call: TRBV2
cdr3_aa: CASSELQVGTDTQYF

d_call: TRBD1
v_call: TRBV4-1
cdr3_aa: CASSTGATDTQYF

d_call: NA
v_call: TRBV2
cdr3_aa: CASSDVGRRGIQYF

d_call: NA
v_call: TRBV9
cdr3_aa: CASSVFASGSYNEQFF

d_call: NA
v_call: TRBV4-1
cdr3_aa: CASSQPNSQVEAFF

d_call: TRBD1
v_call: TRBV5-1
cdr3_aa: CASGGSTGAAEAFF

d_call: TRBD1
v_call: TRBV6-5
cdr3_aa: CASSSNRGSDNEQFF

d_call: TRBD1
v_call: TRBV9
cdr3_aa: CASSVIGTGVNEQFF

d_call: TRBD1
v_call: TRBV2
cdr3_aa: CASSYRDRADTQYF

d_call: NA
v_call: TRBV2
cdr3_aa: CASPERGSETQYF

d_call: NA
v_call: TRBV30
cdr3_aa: CAWVGDWANAEAFF

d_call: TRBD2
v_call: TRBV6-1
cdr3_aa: CASSEIVAGDFYEQYF

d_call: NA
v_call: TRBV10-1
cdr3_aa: CASSESGVGGNEQFF

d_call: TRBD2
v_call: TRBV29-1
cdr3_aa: CSVVSGGFNEQFF

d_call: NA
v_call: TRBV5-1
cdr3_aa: CASRGDTANYGYTF

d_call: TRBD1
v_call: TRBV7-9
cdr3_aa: CASSLGDRVGDGYTF

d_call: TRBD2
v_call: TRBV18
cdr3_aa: CASSPSSGNEQYF

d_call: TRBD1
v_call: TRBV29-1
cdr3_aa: CSVGTEYLFF

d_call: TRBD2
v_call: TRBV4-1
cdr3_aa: CASSTRTSGSTDTQYF

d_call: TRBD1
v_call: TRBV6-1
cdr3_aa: CASTLDRGWADTQYF

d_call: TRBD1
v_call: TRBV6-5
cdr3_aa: CASSRRQGRYGYTF

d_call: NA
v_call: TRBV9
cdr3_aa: CASSVGGGLDTDTQYF

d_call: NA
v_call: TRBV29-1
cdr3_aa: CSVEDSGNTIYF

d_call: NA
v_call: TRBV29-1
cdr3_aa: CSVEDRTNYGYTF

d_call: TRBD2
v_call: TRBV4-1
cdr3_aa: CASSQRLSSGRGETQYF

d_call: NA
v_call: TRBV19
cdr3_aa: CASSAGLVDTQYF

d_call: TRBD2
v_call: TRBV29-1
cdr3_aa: CSVESSGSGGELFF

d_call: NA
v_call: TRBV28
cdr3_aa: CASSLSGANVLTF

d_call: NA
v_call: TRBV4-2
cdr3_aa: CASSLSGGGRILYEQYF

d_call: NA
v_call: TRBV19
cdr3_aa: CASSLQGQETQYF

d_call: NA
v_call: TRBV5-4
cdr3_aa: CASSGIATEAFF

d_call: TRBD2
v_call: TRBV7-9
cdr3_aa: CSSSLGGSGGEQYF

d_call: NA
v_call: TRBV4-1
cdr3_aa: CASSQMGAGGDTEAFF

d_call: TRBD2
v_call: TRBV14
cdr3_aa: CASSLTAGVITDTQYF

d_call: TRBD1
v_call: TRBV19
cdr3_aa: CASSIPRTGGIHTEAFF

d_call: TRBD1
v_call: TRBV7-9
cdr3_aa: CASSSGTAFFYGYTF

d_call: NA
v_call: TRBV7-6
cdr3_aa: CASSLLPGLRSGANGLTF